Below, 2 T cell receptor beta chains from the same sample are listed, as sequenced in a study of T cell responses to AZD1222 COVID-19 vaccine. Sequencing was performed with immunoSEQ multiplex PCR; in TCRdb, only in-frame clones are kept and a portion is missing. The sample carries 100,000 to 150,000 clones, 89% recorded once. Sequencing used peripheral blood, obtained on day 0 of AZD1222 vaccination. The receptors come from an adult in good health.

The rearrangement joins TRBV5-3 to TRBJ1-2; 7 bases align to TRBD1. TRBV5-3 carries the ORF label, with uncertain function. V was clipped by 6 bases and J by 4 bases; unmatched bases: 15. The CDR3 contains 16 residues. CDR3 sequence (DNA): TGTGCCAGAAAGGGAGGGGGCATTAACATGGGCTATGGCTACACCTTC. Translation: CARKGGGINMGYGYTF.

The CDR3 DNA reads TGTGCCAGCGCGGCATCCATATCCACTGAAGCTTTCTTT. This translates into CASAASISTEAFF. The chain joins TRBV6-5 to TRBJ1-1; D unresolved. Germline lookup yields CDR1 MNHEY and CDR2 SVGAGI. V lost 8 bases, J lost 4 bases, and 14 bases lay in between. The CDR3 totals 13 residues.